A single sample gave rise to the 20 T cell receptor beta chains below, sequenced in a study of cytomegalovirus exposure and HLA in healthy donors. Assay: immunoSEQ multiplex PCR; the TCRdb copy retains only in-frame clones and omits some. This table holds some 150,000 clones, over 90% found once. Sequencing was performed on PBMCs. The receptors originated from a man aged 18 to 30 in good health and CMV-seropositive.

In DNA form, the CDR3 reads TGCGCCAGCAGCTCCAAACCGTTTGGACAGGGGGTGGGTCGCACTGAAGCTTTCTTT. Translated, it gives CASSSKPFGQGVGRTEAFF. The chain links TRBV5-1 to TRBJ1-1, with 10 bases lining up with TRBD1. The CDR3 sequence is 19 residues long. Germline CDR1 SGHRS, CDR2 YFSETQ. The V segment lost 3 bases and the J segment 4 bases; nucleotides outside the gene matches: 18. Based on the CDR3 plus reference TRBV5-1 and TRBJ1-1, the full variable domain is KAGVTQTPRYLIKTRGQQVTLSCSPISGHRSVSWYQQTPGQGLQFLFEYFSETQRNKGNFPGRFSGRQFSNSRSEMNVSTLELGDSALYLCASSSKPFGQGVGRTEAFFGQGTRLTVV.

J is TRBJ2-2 and V is TRBV7-2, with 12 positions matching TRBD2. This CDR3 spans 17 amino acids. Germline V gives CDR1 SGHTA, CDR2 FQGNSA. Trimming took 0 bases from V and 8 from J; bases not matched to a gene: 7. This CDR3 is CASSLALLAGGSGELFF. CDR3 coding DNA: TGTGCCAGCAGCTTAGCGCTCCTAGCGGGGGGGTCTGGGGAGCTGTTTTTT.

This CDR3 reads CASSLAGGAGELFF. In nucleotides, the CDR3 is TGTGCCAGCAGCTTGGCGGGCGGGGCCGGGGAGCTGTTTTTT. J is TRBJ2-2 and V is TRBV11-1, with D perhaps matching TRBD2 (6 bases). The length of the CDR3 is 14 residues. Germline values: CDR1 SGHAT, CDR2 FQDESV (reference sequence). V lost 3 bases and J lost 6, with 11 bases in between.

The chain combines TRBV6-1 with TRBJ1-6; D is uncertain. Trimming stripped 1 base from V and 3 bases from J, with 7 bases between. CDR3 size: 15 residues. From germline, CDR1 is MNHNS and CDR2 SASEGT. CDR3: CASSEGAYYNSPLHF. In nucleotides, the CDR3 is TGTGCCAGCAGTGAAGGGGCCTACTATAATTCACCCCTCCACTTT.

The chain has TRBV6-1 and TRBJ2-1; 7 nucleotides align to TRBD1. J lost 12 bases, V lost 6 bases, and 8 bases had no gene match. This CDR3 region has 12 residues. Germline V lookup: CDR1 MNHNS, CDR2 SASEGT. CDR3 DNA: TGTGCCAGCAGGCTCGACAGGACAGGGCAGTTCTTC. Amino acid sequence: CASRLDRTGQFF.

The V call is TRBV5-6, the J call TRBJ2-2, with 8 nucleotides matching TRBD2. Germline V lookup: CDR1 SGHDT, CDR2 YYEEEE. The J segment lost 5 bases and the V segment lost 1 base, leaving 13 bases of the junction unmatched. CDR3 length equals 18 residues. CDR3 sequence (DNA): TGTGCCAGCAGCTTGATAAAGCTCGACAGCGGGGGAACCGGGGAGCTGTTTTTT. This gives the protein CASSLIKLDSGGTGELFF.

For the CDR3, the DNA is TGTGCCAGCTCCGGGACTAGCGGGAGATCTAAGGGGAATGAGCAGTTCTTC. Translated, it gives CASSGTSGRSKGNEQFF. The chain employs TRBV18 and TRBJ2-1; 14 bases are shared with TRBD2. This CDR3 is 17 amino acids long. Looked up from germline, CDR1 is KGHSH and CDR2 is LQKENI. Trimming removed 6 bases from V and 7 bases from J; junction bases left unmatched: 11.

The V gene is TRBV18, the J gene TRBJ2-5; TRBD1 is a possible D gene (6 bases). Germline values: CDR1 KGHSH, CDR2 LQKENI. V was pared by 3 bases and J by 5 bases, with 13 bases between. The CDR3 is 14 residues long. The CDR3 DNA sequence: TGTGCCAGCTCACCTTTACAGGGACGGGAGACCCAGTACTTC. Its translation: CASSPLQGRETQYF.

The rearrangement uses TRBV28 and TRBJ2-7, with 10 bases matching TRBD2. Germline CDR1 is MDHEN and CDR2 is SYDVKM. This CDR3 is built from 13 residues. V trimming: 7 bases; J trimming: 3 bases; junction bases outside the gene matches: 3. CDR3 sequence: CASIPSGSYEQYF. The CDR3, as DNA: TGTGCCAGCATCCCTAGCGGGAGCTACGAGCAGTACTTC. The entire variable domain, with the rest obtained from reference TRBV28 and TRBJ2-7, is as follows: DVKVTQSSRYLVKRTGEKVFLECVQDMDHENMFWYRQDPGLGLRLIYFSYDVKMKEKGDIPEGYSVSREKKERFSLILESASTNQTSMYLCASIPSGSYEQYFGPGTRLTVT.

The chain joins TRBV5-1 to TRBJ1-1; D ambiguous. Germline V gene sequence: CDR1 SGHRS, CDR2 YFSETQ. This CDR3 is built from 12 residues. V lost 0 bases to trimming and J lost 3 bases, with 3 bases between them. The CDR3 region has the DNA TGCGCCAGCAGCTTGGCAGACACTGAAGCTTTCTTT. Residues: CASSLADTEAFF.

The chain combines TRBV4-1 with TRBJ1-4; TRBD1 matches at 7 bases. Germline loops: CDR1 MGHRA, CDR2 YSYEKL. After removal of 3 bases from V and 3 bases from J, the junction contained 7 bases not matched to a gene. There are 16 residues in the CDR3. Here the CDR3 reads CASSHKTGTSNEKLFF. In DNA form, the CDR3 reads TGCGCCAGCAGCCACAAGACAGGGACCTCTAATGAAAAACTGTTTTTT.

The gene calls are TRBV10-2 and TRBJ1-6; TRBD1 agrees at 10 bases. The CDR3 runs to 16 residues. Germline values: CDR1 WSHSY, CDR2 SAAADI. V lost 6 bases, J lost 0 bases, and 2 bases stayed unmatched. This CDR3 reads CASSRTGGSYNSPLHF. The CDR3 nucleotides read TGCGCCAGCAGCCGGACAGGGGGCTCCTATAATTCACCCCTCCACTTT.

The V gene is TRBV7-6, the J gene TRBJ1-2, with 8 positions matching TRBD1. The length of the CDR3 is 15 residues. Trimming removed 5 bases from V and 0 bases from J; junction bases left unmatched: 5. The germline V gene has CDR1 SGHVS and CDR2 FNYEAQ. DNA for the CDR3: TGTGCCAGCAGCCCCGACAGGGGCGCTAACTATGGCTACACCTTC. As protein: CASSPDRGANYGYTF.

V and J are TRBV9 and TRBJ2-2; 9 nucleotides match TRBD2. The CDR3 is made up of 16 amino acids. Germline values: CDR1 SGDLS, CDR2 YYNGEE. The junction had 3 bases not matched to a gene; V was cut back by 0 bases and J by 3 bases. The CDR3 DNA follows: TGTGCCAGCAGCGTAGAGACTAGCGGATACACCGGGGAGCTGTTTTTT. This translates into CASSVETSGYTGELFF.

This clone has just one count. One end of the junction fails to match germline, which may point to a read error. Here the CDR3 DNA reads TGTGCCAGCAGCCAAGCGGCGGATCAGGAGCAGTTCTTC. Encoded protein: CASSQAADQEQFF. The chain joins TRBV4-1 to TRBJ2-1, with D perhaps matching TRBD2 (5 bases). This CDR3 has 13 amino acids. The germline V gene has CDR1 MGHRA and CDR2 YSYEKL.

This chain connects TRBV7-9 to TRBJ2-4, with 8 positions matching TRBD1. CDR1 and CDR2 from the germline V gene are SEHNR and FQNEAQ (reference sequence). The CDR3 is made up of 14 amino acids. V gave up 5 bases and J gave up 6 bases; unmatched junction bases: 6. As DNA, the CDR3 is TGTGCCAGCAGCCATGGACAGGGCGGAAACATTCAGTACTTC. Encoded protein: CASSHGQGGNIQYF.

This chain connects TRBV18 to TRBJ2-4, with D possibly TRBD2 on 6 matching bases. The ends were cut back, 3 bases at V and 6 bases at J, with 18 bases in the middle. This CDR3 region has 16 residues. Germline V lookup: CDR1 KGHSH, CDR2 LQKENI. CDR3 nucleotide sequence: TGTGCCAGCTCACCTCAAGGGGCGGGAACCCGAAACATTCAGTACTTC. The encoded protein is CASSPQGAGTRNIQYF.

V is TRBV28 and J is TRBJ2-1; 7 nucleotides align to TRBD2. CDR3 length: 15 residues. With 5 bases clipped from V and 10 bases from J, the junction kept 14 bases outside the gene matches. CDR1 is MDHEN and CDR2 is SYDVKM in the germline V gene. The DNA of the CDR3 is TGTGCCAGCAGTCCACTTGGCGGGGGATCGTTCGAGCAGTTCTTC. Encoded protein: CASSPLGGGSFEQFF.

This chain links TRBV28 with TRBJ2-1, with 8 nucleotides matching TRBD2. The germline V gene has CDR1 MDHEN and CDR2 SYDVKM. The CDR3 has 15 residues. Losses at the gene ends were 2 bases for V and 3 bases for J; bases not matched to a gene: 3. The CDR3 DNA follows: TGTGCCAGCAGTTTAGGAGCGGGAGTCTACAATGAGCAGTTCTTC. Encoded protein: CASSLGAGVYNEQFF. Based on the CDR3 plus reference TRBV28 and TRBJ2-1, the full variable domain is DVKVTQSSRYLVKRTGEKVFLECVQDMDHENMFWYRQDPGLGLRLIYFSYDVKMKEKGDIPEGYSVSREKKERFSLILESASTNQTSMYLCASSLGAGVYNEQFFGPGTRLTVL.

This sequence joins TRBV2 and TRBJ2-7; D is perhaps TRBD1 (5 bases). CDR3 size: 12 residues. Trimming left V 6 bases short and J 0 bases short, with 6 bases between. Germline values: CDR1 SNHLY, CDR2 FYNNEI. The CDR3 DNA sequence: TGTGCCAGCAGACAGGACTCCTACGAGCAGTACTTC. The encoded protein is CASRQDSYEQYF.